The rows below give T cell receptor beta chains drawn from one sample of a study of T cell repertoires in cytomegalovirus infection. TCRdb itself ran the reads through MiXCR, one entry per CDR3 protein. The sample holds some 150,000 distinct CDR3 sequences, around 22% seen once. Input material: PBMCs. The source of these receptors is a human donor in good health (CMV status not recorded). Some clones in this sample may be carry-over from other donors' samples. Both conserved end residues are part of each CDR3.

J gene | V gene | CDR3 protein
TRBJ2-1 | TRBV6-6 | CASSRERGPSYNEQFF
TRBJ2-2 | TRBV18 | CASSPPSGTGELFF
TRBJ2-3 | TRBV27 | CASSLEVHADTQYF
TRBJ1-2 | TRBV4-1 | CASSQDPGTSGGYTF
TRBJ2-5 | TRBV29-1 | CSGSETQETQYF
TRBJ2-5 | TRBV11-2 | CASSLTGTGTLQETQYF
TRBJ2-7 | TRBV7-6 | CASSPLSLENREQYF
TRBJ2-1 | TRBV7-6 | CASSLLPGGRTNEQFF
TRBJ1-1 | TRBV7-2 | CASSSWGEAFF
TRBJ2-1 | TRBV29-1 | CSVAHGPLAGGSYNEQFF
TRBJ2-4 | TRBV19 | CASRGSAKNIQYF